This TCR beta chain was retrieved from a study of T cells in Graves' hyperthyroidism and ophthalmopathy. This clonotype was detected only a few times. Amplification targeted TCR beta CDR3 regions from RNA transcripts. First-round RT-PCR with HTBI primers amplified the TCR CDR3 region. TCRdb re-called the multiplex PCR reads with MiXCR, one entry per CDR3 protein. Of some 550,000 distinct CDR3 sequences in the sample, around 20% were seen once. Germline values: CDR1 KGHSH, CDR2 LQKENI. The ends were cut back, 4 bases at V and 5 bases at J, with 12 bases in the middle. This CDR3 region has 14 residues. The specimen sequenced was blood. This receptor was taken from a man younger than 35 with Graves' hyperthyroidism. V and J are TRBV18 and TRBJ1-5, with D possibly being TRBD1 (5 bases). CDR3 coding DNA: TGTGCCAGCTCACGGGCCGGAGGGGATCAGCCCCAGCATTTT. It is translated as CASSRAGGDQPQHF.